This is a list of T cell receptor beta chains from one sample in a study of T cells in pancreatic ductal adenocarcinoma. Produced via immunoSEQ multiplex PCR; TCRdb's table is partial and in-frame only. This table holds over 90,000 clones, about 95% found once. Sequencing used PBMCs. The receptors come from a human donor with pancreatic ductal adenocarcinoma. Each CDR3 is given with its conserved first and last residue. D genes are given only for firm matches. Clone size is stated in some rows and not others, as once, few, many or a class when expanded.

-	TRBV5-6	TRBJ2-7	-	TGTGCCAGCAGCGAACTCCTAAGGGGCTACGAGCAGTACTTC	CASSELLRGYEQYF
-	TRBV27	TRBJ2-3	-	TGTGCCAGCAGTCCTAGCGACCAAGATACGCAGTATTTT	CASSPSDQDTQYF
-	TRBV14	TRBJ1-2	-	TGTGCCAGCAGCCTCGGGACAACCAACTATGGCTACACCTTC	CASSLGTTNYGYTF
-	TRBV5-5	TRBJ2-7	once	TGTGCCAGCAGCTCCACCCAGGGGCTCTACGAGCAGTACTTC	CASSSTQGLYEQYF
TRBD2	TRBV30	TRBJ2-1	-	TGTGCCTGGAACCCGGGACTAGCAAACAATGAGCAGTTCTTC	CAWNPGLANNEQFF
TRBD2	TRBV4-1	TRBJ2-1	-	TGCGCCAGCAGCTCGAGCGGGAGGTCCGGGAGGGATGAGCAGTTCTTC	CASSSSGRSGRDEQFF
-	TRBV20-1	TRBJ2-5	-	TGCAGTGCTACGGAAGAGACCCAGTACTTC	CSATEETQYF
-	TRBV7-9	TRBJ2-7	-	TGTGCCAGCAGCCCGTCGACCGCGGTCCACGAGCAGTACTTC	CASSPSTAVHEQYF
-	TRBV7-9	TRBJ2-7	-	TGTGCCAGCAGCTTGGGGCGCAACGAGCAGTACTTC	CASSLGRNEQYF
-	TRBV2	TRBJ2-7	-	TGTGCCAGCACGAAAGGGGGCTACGAGCAGTACTTC	CASTKGGYEQYF
TRBD2	TRBV18	TRBJ2-1	-	TGTGCCAGCTCACCACTTATAATAGCGGGAGCCTTCAATGAGCAGTTCTTC	CASSPLIIAGAFNEQFF
TRBD1	TRBV7-2	TRBJ2-3	-	TGTGCCAGCAGCTTTACCGGGACAGGGACAGATACGCAGTATTTT	CASSFTGTGTDTQYF
TRBD2	TRBV10-3	TRBJ2-5	once	TGTGCCATCAGTGAGGGTTTGGGGGGGAAAGAGACCCAGTACTTC	CAISEGLGGKETQYF
-	TRBV6-4	TRBJ2-5	-	TGTGCCAGCAGTGTCCAGGGCGGAGAGACCCAGTACTTC	CASSVQGGETQYF
-	TRBV7-8	TRBJ2-7	-	TGTGCCAGCAGCCCTGGGCCGACCTACGAGCAGTACTTC	CASSPGPTYEQYF
TRBD2	TRBV2	TRBJ2-5	-	TGTGCCAGCAGTTCGGGACTAGCCCCAGAGACCCAGTACTTC	CASSSGLAPETQYF
-	TRBV7-9	TRBJ2-7	-	TGTGCCAGCAGCCCAGGGGACCGCACCTACGAGCAGTACTTC	CASSPGDRTYEQYF
-	TRBV7-2	TRBJ2-3	-	TGTGCCAGCAGCTCACGTCCCCAGGGCACAGATACGCAGTATTTT	CASSSRPQGTDTQYF
TRBD2	TRBV6-5	TRBJ2-1	-	TGTGCCAGCTCCAAGGGAGCGGGACCTGGGTTCTTC	CASSKGAGPGFF
TRBD1	TRBV18	TRBJ2-1	-	TGTGCCAGCTCACCACCGGGACAGGGGGCCTACAATGAGCAGTTCTTC	CASSPPGQGAYNEQFF
-	TRBV19	TRBJ2-7	once	TGTGCCAGTAGTCAGCGGGTCCAGTACGAGCAGTACTTC	CASSQRVQYEQYF
-	TRBV6-5	TRBJ2-7	-	TGTGCCAGCAGTTACTCGAAGGCGGGATCCCCCGAGCAGTACTTC	CASSYSKAGSPEQYF